This T cell receptor beta chain was profiled in a study of cytomegalovirus exposure and HLA in healthy donors. Whole-study findings and limits: Diagnosis of cytomegalovirus status made by the classifier reportedly showed high specificity and sensitivity.

Germline assignment: CDR1 SQVTM and CDR2 ANQGSEA. The V segment lost 2 bases and the J segment 6 bases; nucleotides outside the gene matches: 4. The length of the CDR3 is 13 residues. Separate from the approximately 670-subject first cohort was the approximately 110-subject validation cohort, to which the donors belonged. Generated by immunoSEQ multiplex PCR, the TCRdb table keeps only in-frame clones and is missing some. Altogether about 200,000 clones are present, 80% to 90% being singletons, with the ten largest covering around 1.3%. With regard to this clone: Its target is not known.

Input material: PBMCs. The chain couples TRBV29-1 to TRBJ2-7; 10 bases line up with TRBD1. The clonotype was recovered from a woman in her thirties in good health and CMV-seronegative. CDR3 sequence: CSVERDRGPEQYF. In DNA form, the CDR3 reads TGCAGCGTTGAAAGGGACAGGGGTCCCGAGCAGTACTTC.